This TCR beta chain was retrieved from a study of T-cell reconstitution after alpha-beta-depleted transplantation in children. This sample's TCRbeta library carried unique molecular identifier barcodes. TCRdb reprocessed the PCR reads via MiXCR and lists one record per CDR3 protein. The sample yields about 340,000 distinct CDR3 sequences, about a tenth seen once. The ends lost 5 bases at V and 5 bases at J; junction bases unmatched: 5. This CDR3 region has 14 residues. Many counts were recorded for this clonotype. V gene TRBV12-3 or TRBV12-4 combines with J gene TRBJ2-7; 11 nucleotides align to TRBD1. The sequenced sample was PBMCs from the stem cell graft donor, obtained from the stem cell graft. This receptor was obtained from a human donor who donated a stem cell graft to a child with acute lymphoblastic leukemia. CDR3 sequence reads: CASSPWTGGDEQYF. The CDR3 region has the DNA TGTGCCAGCAGTCCGTGGACAGGGGGCGACGAGCAGTACTTC.